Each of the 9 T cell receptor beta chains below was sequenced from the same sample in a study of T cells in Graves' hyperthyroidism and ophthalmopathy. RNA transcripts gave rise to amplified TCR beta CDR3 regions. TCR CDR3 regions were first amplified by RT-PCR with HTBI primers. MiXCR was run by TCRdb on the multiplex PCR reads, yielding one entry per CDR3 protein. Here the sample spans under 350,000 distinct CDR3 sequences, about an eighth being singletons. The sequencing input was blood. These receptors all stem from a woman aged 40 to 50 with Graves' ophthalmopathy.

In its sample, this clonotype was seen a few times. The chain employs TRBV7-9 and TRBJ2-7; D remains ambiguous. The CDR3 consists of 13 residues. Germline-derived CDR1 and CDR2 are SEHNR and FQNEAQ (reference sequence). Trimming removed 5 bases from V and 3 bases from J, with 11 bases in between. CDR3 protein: CASSPPNVYEQYF. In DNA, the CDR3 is TGTGCCAGCAGCCCCCCCAATGTCTACGAGCAGTACTTC.

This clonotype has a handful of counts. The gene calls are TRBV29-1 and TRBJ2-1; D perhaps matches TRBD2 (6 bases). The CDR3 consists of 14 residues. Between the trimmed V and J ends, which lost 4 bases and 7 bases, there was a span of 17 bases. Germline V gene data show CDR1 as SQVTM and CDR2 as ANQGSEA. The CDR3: CSVAGDHLRNEQFF. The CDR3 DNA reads TGCAGCGTTGCGGGGGACCACCTTAGGAATGAGCAGTTCTTC.

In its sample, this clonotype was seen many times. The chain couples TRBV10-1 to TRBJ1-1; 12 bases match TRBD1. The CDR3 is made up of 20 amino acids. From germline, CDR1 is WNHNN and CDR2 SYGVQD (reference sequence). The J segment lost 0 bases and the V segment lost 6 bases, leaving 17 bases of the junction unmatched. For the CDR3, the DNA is TGCGCCAGCAGGACCCCGGGACAGGGGGCTGCTCTGCGTGTGAACACTGAAGCTTTCTTT. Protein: CASRTPGQGAALRVNTEAFF.

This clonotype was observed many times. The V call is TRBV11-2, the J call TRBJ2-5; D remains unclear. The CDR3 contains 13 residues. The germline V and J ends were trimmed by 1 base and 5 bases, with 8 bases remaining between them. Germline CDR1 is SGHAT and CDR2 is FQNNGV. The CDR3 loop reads CASSLGEGETQYF. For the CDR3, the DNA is TGTGCCAGCAGCTTAGGGGAAGGGGAGACCCAGTACTTC.

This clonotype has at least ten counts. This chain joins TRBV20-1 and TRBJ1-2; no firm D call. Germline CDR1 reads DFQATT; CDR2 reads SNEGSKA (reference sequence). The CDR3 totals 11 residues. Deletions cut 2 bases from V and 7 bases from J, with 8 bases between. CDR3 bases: TGCAGTGCTAGACAAGTTGGTGGCTACACCTTC. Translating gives CSARQVGGYTF.

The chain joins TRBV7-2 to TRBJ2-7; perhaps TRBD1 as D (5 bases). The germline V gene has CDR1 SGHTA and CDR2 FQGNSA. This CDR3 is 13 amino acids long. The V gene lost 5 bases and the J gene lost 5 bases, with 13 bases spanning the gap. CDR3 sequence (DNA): TGTGCCAGCAGCAGAGACCTCAGGGACGAGCAGTACTTC. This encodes CASSRDLRDEQYF.

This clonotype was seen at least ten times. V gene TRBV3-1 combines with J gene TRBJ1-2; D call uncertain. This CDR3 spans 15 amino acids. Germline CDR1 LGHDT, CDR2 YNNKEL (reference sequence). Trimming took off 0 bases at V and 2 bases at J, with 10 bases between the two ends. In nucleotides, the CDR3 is TGTGCCAGCAGCCAAGAGCCCCAGATGAACTATGGCTACACCTTC. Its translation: CASSQEPQMNYGYTF.

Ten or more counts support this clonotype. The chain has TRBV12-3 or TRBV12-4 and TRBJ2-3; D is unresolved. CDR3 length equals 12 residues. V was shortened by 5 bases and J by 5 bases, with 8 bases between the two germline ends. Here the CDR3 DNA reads TGTGCCAGCAGTCCCACCGGAGATACGCAGTATTTT. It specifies CASSPTGDTQYF.

The chain's CDR3 is CSANKIPVTAESGRSFYEQYF. The CDR3 region has the DNA TGCAGTGCTAATAAAATTCCCGTTACTGCGGAGAGCGGGAGAAGTTTTTACGAGCAGTACTTC. The chain joins TRBV20-1 to TRBJ2-7; 8 nucleotides line up with TRBD2. This CDR3 is 21 amino acids long. Germline values: CDR1 DFQATT, CDR2 SNEGSKA (reference sequence). J lost 4 bases, V lost 4 bases, and 30 bases had no gene match.